These 24 T cell receptor beta chains came from one sample sequenced in a study of beta chain features in type 1 diabetes. The study reverse transcribed the entire isolated RNA, so it sequenced expressed TCRB transcripts. Clones were sequenced by immunoSEQ multiplex PCR, and TCRdb holds only the in-frame ones, with some missing. Seen here are some 150,000 clones, more than 9.5% observed once, and the top ten hold about 1.9%. The source material was central memory CD4+ T cells from blood. The receptors were sampled from a young man in good health.

The chain joins TRBV11-2 to TRBJ1-2, with TRBD1 matching 7 bases. The V gene's germline CDR1 is SGHAT and CDR2 FQNNGV. V was clipped by 4 bases and J by 5 bases; unmatched bases: 10. The CDR3 contains 15 residues. Here the CDR3 reads CASSSTGTVAYGYTF. CDR3 coding DNA: TGTGCCAGCAGCTCCACCGGGACAGTAGCGTATGGCTACACCTTC.

The chain couples TRBV5-1 to TRBJ1-2; TRBD1 agrees at 7 bases. CDR3 length: 16 amino acids. Germline-derived CDR1 and CDR2 are SGHRS and YFSETQ. J was trimmed by 0 bases and V by 1 base; bases with no gene match: 6. CDR3 loop: CASSLRTGGANYGYTF. CDR3 nucleotide sequence: TGCGCCAGCAGCTTGCGGACAGGCGGAGCTAACTATGGCTACACCTTC.

The chain joins TRBV4-2 to TRBJ2-2, with a weak D call TRBD2 (7 bases). The CDR3 sequence is 15 residues long. CDR1 is LGHNA, CDR2 YNFKEQ, per germline. V lost 2 bases, J lost 2 bases, and 9 bases lay in between. The CDR3 DNA reads TGTGCCAGCAGCCAACGGGGGGCCAACACCGGGGAGCTGTTTTTT. This translates into CASSQRGANTGELFF.

In its sample, this clone was seen many times. This chain uses TRBV14 with TRBJ2-7; no reliable D call. Germline V gives CDR1 SGHDN, CDR2 FVKESK. Trimming removed 4 bases from V and 0 bases from J, with 4 bases in between. The CDR3 is made up of 12 amino acids. The CDR3 DNA is TGTGCCAGCAGCCCTAGCTCCTACGAGCAGTACTTC. Translated, it gives CASSPSSYEQYF.

The sample holds a few counts of this clone. The V and J genes are TRBV6-6 and TRBJ1-6, with D possibly TRBD1 on 5 matching bases. Germline V gene sequence: CDR1 MNHNY, CDR2 SVGAGI (reference sequence). Trimming shortened V by 6 bases and J by 14 bases, and 17 bases separated the two germline ends. The CDR3 is 13 residues long. CDR3 loop: CASRLQELGALHF. The DNA for the CDR3 is TGTGCCAGCAGGCTCCAGGAATTAGGGGCCCTCCACTTT.

Comment on this clone: A clone one base away is much larger, so this may be a read error. The chain has TRBV28 and TRBJ2-4; tentative D call: TRBD2 (5 bases). There are 13 residues in the CDR3. The germline CDR1 and CDR2 sequences are MDHEN and SYDVKM. CDR3 nucleotide sequence: TGTGCCAGCATGGCGGGCGGCCAAAACAATCAGTACTTC. It specifies CASMAGGQNNQYF.

The rearrangement uses TRBV27 and TRBJ2-7; possibly TRBD2 for D (6 bases). The CDR3 is 15 amino acids. Germline V lookup: CDR1 MNHEY, CDR2 SMNVEV (reference sequence). The V end was cut by 2 bases, the J end by 2 bases, with 13 bases between. CDR3 residues: CASSLGGSHPYEQYF. In DNA form, the CDR3 reads TGTGCCAGCAGTTTAGGGGGGTCTCACCCCTACGAGCAGTACTTC.

This clone showed up just a few times. CDR3 sequence: CASSYAGPPYEQYF. The CDR3 DNA reads as TGTGCCAGCAGTTATGCAGGGCCCCCCTACGAGCAGTACTTC. The chain links TRBV6-5 to TRBJ2-7, with a weak D call TRBD1 (5 bases). In germline, CDR1 is MNHEY, CDR2 SVGAGI. The ends were cut back, 3 bases at V and 2 bases at J, with 11 bases in the middle. There are 14 residues in the CDR3.

This clone was observed at least ten times. The chain is built from TRBV7-9 and TRBJ2-7; 7 bases line up with TRBD1. V was pared by 4 bases and J by 7 bases, with 10 bases of the junction left unmatched. Per germline, CDR1 SEHNR and CDR2 FQNEAQ (reference sequence). CDR3 length: 14 residues. The CDR3 nucleotides read TGTGCCAGCAGCTGGGGACAGCAGGCTAGAGAGCAGTACTTC. Encoded protein: CASSWGQQAREQYF.

This clone was seen a handful of times. The rearrangement links TRBV7-3 to TRBJ2-5; D might be TRBD1 (6 bases). The V end was cut by 4 bases, the J end by 4 bases, with 16 bases between. The CDR3 is 15 residues long. CDR1 SGHTA and CDR2 FQGTGA come from the germline V gene. The CDR3 protein is CASSSQGHTRETQYF. In DNA form, the CDR3 reads TGTGCCAGCAGCTCCCAGGGACACACGAGAGAGACCCAGTACTTC.

The chain uses TRBV7-2 and TRBJ1-5; D unresolved. With 1 base removed from V and 2 bases from J, the gap between germline ends came to 12 bases. CDR3 length: 16 amino acids. Germline V gene data show CDR1 as SGHTA and CDR2 as FQGNSA. The CDR3 nucleotides read TGTGCCAGCAGCTTAGGAGGTTCCTGGGGCAATCAGCCCCAGCATTTT. Translation: CASSLGGSWGNQPQHF.

This clone was counted between two and nine times. V is TRBV11-1 and J is TRBJ1-1; no definite D call. In germline, CDR1 is SGHAT, CDR2 FQDESV (reference sequence). The CDR3 has 15 amino acids. V lost 4 bases and J 6 bases, leaving 18 bases between the germline ends. The chain's CDR3 is CASSSGPSLLAEAFF. CDR3 DNA: TGTGCCAGCAGCTCGGGCCCCTCCCTGCTCGCTGAAGCTTTCTTT.

The gene calls are TRBV5-1 and TRBJ2-2; D gene uncertain. The CDR3 sequence is 14 residues long. Germline V gene lookup returns CDR1 SGHRS and CDR2 YFSETQ. Trimming took 3 bases from V and 5 from J, leaving 11 bases between them. CDR3 region: CASSYVRETGELFF. The CDR3 DNA is TGCGCCAGCAGCTACGTTAGGGAAACCGGGGAGCTGTTTTTT.

The rearrangement uses TRBV7-9 and TRBJ2-3; D is tentatively TRBD1 or TRBD2 (6 bases each). The V end was cut by 5 bases, the J end by 2 bases, with 17 bases between. This CDR3 contains 16 residues. The germline V gene has CDR1 SEHNR and CDR2 FQNEAQ (reference sequence). CDR3 in amino acids: CASSQGGGSNTDTQYF. CDR3 in DNA: TGTGCCAGCAGCCAAGGAGGGGGATCGAACACAGATACGCAGTATTTT.

This clone was counted only a few times. This rearrangement joins TRBV18 to TRBJ2-2, with 10 bases matching TRBD1. Germline-derived CDR1 and CDR2 are KGHSH and LQKENI. With V trimmed by 6 bases and J by 7 bases, 5 bases remained unmatched. The CDR3 sequence is 14 residues long. The CDR3 reads CASSTGGMNGELFF. In DNA form, the CDR3 reads TGTGCCAGCTCGACAGGGGGCATGAACGGGGAGCTGTTTTTT.

This clone appeared a few times. The chain couples TRBV27 to TRBJ2-1; 7 bases agree with TRBD1. V dropped 6 bases and J dropped 8; count of bases not matched to a gene: 10. The CDR3 length is 14 residues. CDR1 is MNHEY and CDR2 is SMNVEV in the germline V gene (reference sequence). CDR3 protein: CASSGGRGRHEQFF. The CDR3 DNA sequence: TGTGCCAGCAGCGGCGGAAGGGGGCGCCATGAGCAGTTCTTC.

This clone was picked up a small number of times. V and J are TRBV5-4 and TRBJ2-1; D unresolved. CDR3 length: 14 amino acids. Trimming took off 4 bases at V and 9 bases at J, with 17 bases between the two ends. Germline V gene sequence: CDR1 SGHNT, CDR2 YYREEE (reference sequence). CDR3 bases: TGTGCCAGCAGCCCGGAACATCGGTTGAGTGAGCAGTTCTTC. Translation: CASSPEHRLSEQFF.

V gene TRBV11-2 combines with J gene TRBJ2-1; the match to TRBD1 covers 7 bases. Unmatched junction bases numbered 11, after V lost 3 bases and J lost 6 bases. Germline CDR1 SGHAT, CDR2 FQNNGV. The CDR3 contains 16 residues. As DNA, the CDR3 is TGTGCCAGCAGCTTGGGACAGATGTTGATAGGCAATGAGCAGTTCTTC. This encodes CASSLGQMLIGNEQFF.

This clone was found many times. This chain links TRBV5-6 with TRBJ1-5, with 10 positions matching TRBD1. Trimming took 5 bases from V and 5 from J; bases not matched to a gene: 4. This CDR3 region has 14 residues. Looked up from germline, CDR1 is SGHDT and CDR2 is YYEEEE. The CDR3 nucleotides read TGTGCCAGCAGTCGGACAGGGGGTGATCAGCCCCAGCATTTT. Amino acids: CASSRTGGDQPQHF.

This clone was detected only a few times. The chain carries TRBV10-3 and TRBJ1-1; 7 bases match TRBD1. The CDR3 is made up of 15 amino acids. V lost 10 bases and J lost 1; bases outside the gene matches: 12. The germline CDR1 and CDR2 sequences are ENHRY and SYGVKD. The CDR3 here is CASKTGTASNTEAFF. Written as DNA, the CDR3 is TGTGCCAGCAAAACCGGGACAGCGTCGAACACTGAAGCTTTCTTT.

The chain couples TRBV7-2 to TRBJ1-4; TRBD1 matches 10 bases. The ends lost 0 bases at V and 6 bases at J; junction bases unmatched: 1. This CDR3 is built from 15 residues. The V gene's germline CDR1 is SGHTA and CDR2 FQGNSA. CDR3 region: CASSLAGTGDEKLFF. CDR3 nucleotide sequence: TGTGCCAGCAGCTTAGCCGGGACAGGGGATGAAAAACTGTTTTTT.

The chain recombines TRBV30 with TRBJ1-1, with D perhaps matching TRBD1 (5 bases). Germline V lookup: CDR1 GTSNPN, CDR2 SVGIG (reference sequence). The CDR3 covers 18 residues. V shed 5 bases and J shed 1 base, with 26 bases lying between them. CDR3 protein: CAWGLRGSWGRRNTEAFF. The CDR3 coding sequence is TGTGCCTGGGGGCTCCGAGGAAGTTGGGGCCGGAGGAACACTGAAGCTTTCTTT.

The chain has TRBV29-1 and TRBJ1-4; TRBD1 might be the D (5 bases). Deletions cut 6 bases from V and 11 bases from J, with 10 bases between. This CDR3 region has 10 residues. Germline V gives CDR1 SQVTM, CDR2 ANQGSEA. The CDR3 reads CSVLEGKLFF. The DNA for the CDR3 is TGCAGCGTCCTGGAGGGGAAACTGTTTTTT.

The chain recombines TRBV14 with TRBJ2-5; the D is unclear. CDR1 is SGHDN, CDR2 FVKESK, per germline. Trimming removed 3 bases at V and 4 bases at J, with 18 bases between. CDR3 size: 16 residues. The CDR3 DNA sequence: TGTGCCAGCAGCCACCTTGGGTCTCCACTGGGAGAGACCCAGTACTTC. As protein: CASSHLGSPLGETQYF.